The 31 T cell receptor beta chains given below trace back to one sample, sequenced in a study of blood T cell repertoires in COVID-19. Using immunoSEQ multiplex PCR, the repertoire was profiled, and TCRdb retains in-frame clones only, with some absent. Of roughly 230,000 clones listed, around 82% are singletons. The sequencing input was PBMCs or T cells enriched from blood (not recorded which). The receptors originated from a middle-aged man who had recovered from COVID-19.

Concerning this clone itself: Within the sample, other DNA sequences also encode this same CDR3. This rearrangement joins TRBV19 to TRBJ1-3; the D is unclear. Germline assignment: CDR1 LNHDA and CDR2 SQIVND (reference sequence). The V end was cut by 8 bases, the J end by 0 bases, with 8 bases between. CDR3 length: 13 amino acids. The CDR3 DNA is TGTGCCAGTTCCACAGTCTCTGGAAACACCATATATTTT. This codes for CASSTVSGNTIYF.

This clone showed up many times. The chain uses TRBV3-1 (or the pseudogene TRBV3-2) and TRBJ2-2; D is unclear. The V end lost 8 bases, the J end lost 6 bases, and 7 bases lay between the germline ends. Germline V gives CDR1 LGHDT, CDR2 YNNKEL (reference sequence). The CDR3 contains 11 residues. DNA for the CDR3: TGTGCCAGCTTCCTCTCCGGGGAGCTGTTTTTT. Translated, it gives CASFLSGELFF.

This clone has only one observation. The chain uses TRBV19 and TRBJ1-4; perhaps TRBD1 as D (6 bases). Germline lookup yields CDR1 LNHDA and CDR2 SQIVND (reference sequence). V lost 9 bases, J lost 8 bases, and 19 bases lay in between. The CDR3 is 14 residues long. The CDR3 DNA follows: TGTGCCAGCTCTCCAACCGGGACACCCGAAAAACTGTTTTTT. Residues: CASSPTGTPEKLFF. Full variable domain (rest looked up from reference TRBV19 and TRBJ1-4): DGGITQSPKYLFRKEGQNVTLSCEQNLNHDAMYWYRQDPGQGLRLIYYSQIVNDFQKGDIAEGYSVSREKKESFPLTVTSAQKNPTAFYLCASSPTGTPEKLFFGSGTQLSVL.

This chain joins TRBV28 and TRBJ1-1, with D tentatively TRBD1 (5 bases). CDR3 size: 14 residues. Between the trimmed V and J ends, which lost 2 bases and 7 bases, there was a span of 14 bases. CDR1 is MDHEN and CDR2 is SYDVKM in the germline V gene. The CDR3 reads CASSLPPAGLEAFF. Written as DNA, the CDR3 is TGTGCCAGCAGTTTACCTCCCGCAGGGCTTGAAGCTTTCTTT. Combining the CDR3 with reference TRBV28 and TRBJ1-1 gives the whole variable domain DVKVTQSSRYLVKRTGEKVFLECVQDMDHENMFWYRQDPGLGLRLIYFSYDVKMKEKGDIPEGYSVSREKKERFSLILESASTNQTSMYLCASSLPPAGLEAFFGQGTRLTVV.

The rearrangement uses TRBV5-4 and TRBJ2-3; TRBD1 agrees at 7 bases. Germline V gene sequence: CDR1 SGHNT, CDR2 YYREEE (reference sequence). V trimming: 4 bases; J trimming: 6 bases; junction bases outside the gene matches: 8. The length of the CDR3 is 14 residues. CDR3 DNA: TGTGCCAGCAGCCCAAACAGGGGCAGGGATACGCAGTATTTT. Residues: CASSPNRGRDTQYF.

V is TRBV2 and J is TRBJ1-4; no reliable D call. Germline assignment: CDR1 SNHLY and CDR2 FYNNEI. Trimming removed 9 bases from V and 8 bases from J, with 19 bases in between. This CDR3 is 14 amino acids long. The CDR3 is CASLGREPGEKLFF. DNA of the CDR3: TGTGCCAGTCTTGGACGGGAACCCGGGGAAAAACTGTTTTTT.

This sequence joins TRBV11-2 and TRBJ2-1; 7 bases align to TRBD2. Per the germline V gene, CDR1 is SGHAT and CDR2 is FQNNGV. The CDR3 length is 18 residues. The V and J ends lost 3 bases and 5 bases, in that order; junction bases with no gene match: 16. Written as DNA, the CDR3 is TGTGCCAGCAGCTTGGTGGGGGGAGGGCAGGGATTACACAATGAGCAGTTCTTC. As protein: CASSLVGGGQGLHNEQFF.

V gene TRBV23-1 combines with J gene TRBJ1-1, with D perhaps TRBD1 (5 bases). TRBV23-1 is sorted into the ORF group, with uncertain function. The V end lost 6 bases, the J end lost 5 bases, and 16 bases lay between the germline ends. The CDR3 runs 14 residues. CDR3 loop: CASSLDRDWTEAFF. The CDR3 coding sequence is TGCGCCAGCAGCCTAGATCGGGACTGGACTGAAGCTTTCTTT.

The J gene is TRBJ2-7, the V gene TRBV7-6; 7 nucleotides match TRBD1. With V trimmed by 2 bases and J by 3 bases, 10 bases remained unmatched. CDR3 length: 16 amino acids. The germline V gene encodes CDR1 SGHVS and CDR2 FNYEAQ. CDR3 in DNA: TGTGCCAGCAGCTTAATGGGTGCCAGACAGGGCTACGAGCAGTACTTC. This gives the protein CASSLMGARQGYEQYF.

This chain links TRBV27 with TRBJ2-3, with 8 nucleotides matching TRBD1. This CDR3 contains 14 residues. The germline V gene has CDR1 MNHEY and CDR2 SMNVEV (reference sequence). V was clipped by 8 bases and J by 0 bases; unmatched bases: 4. In nucleotides, the CDR3 is TGTGCCAGCCTCCGACAGGGGAGCACAGATACGCAGTATTTT. Amino acid sequence: CASLRQGSTDTQYF.

This chain joins TRBV6-5 and TRBJ1-1; D not resolved. From germline, CDR1 is MNHEY and CDR2 SVGAGI. V gave up 6 bases and J gave up 1 base, with 9 bases separating them. The CDR3 totals 13 residues. For the CDR3, the DNA is TGTGCCAGCAGCCTTGGGCAGAACACTGAAGCTTTCTTT. Protein product: CASSLGQNTEAFF.

The J gene is TRBJ2-4, the V gene TRBV18; 9 bases map to TRBD1. The CDR3 totals 15 residues. The J segment lost 1 base and the V segment lost 5 bases, leaving 3 bases of the junction unmatched. The germline V gene has CDR1 KGHSH and CDR2 LQKENI. In DNA form, the CDR3 reads TGTGCCAGCTCAACTACAGGGGGCGCCAAAAACATTCAGTACTTC. Translated: CASSTTGGAKNIQYF.

This chain joins TRBV6-5 and TRBJ1-1, with 7 bases that match TRBD1. This CDR3 region has 14 residues. CDR1 and CDR2 from the germline V gene are MNHEY and SVGAGI. After removal of 5 bases from V and 1 base from J, the junction contained 4 bases not matched to a gene. The CDR3 nucleotides are TGTGCCAGCAGTCCCGGACAGGCGAACACTGAAGCTTTCTTT. Translated: CASSPGQANTEAFF.

This clone was counted only a few times. V gene TRBV21-1 combines with J gene TRBJ2-1; TRBD2 is the table's D call, not checked against the DNA. TRBV21-1 is a listed pseudogene. The CDR3 has 13 amino acids. The CDR3 DNA is TGTGCCAGCTCAGGGACTCTTTACAATGAGCAGTTCTTC. Translation gives CASSGTLYNEQFF.

The rearrangement uses TRBV5-6 and TRBJ1-4, with TRBD1 matching over 9 bases. This CDR3 is 15 amino acids long. V was pared by 4 bases and J by 7 bases, with 8 bases of the junction left unmatched. Germline CDR1 is SGHDT and CDR2 is YYEEEE. The CDR3 here is CASSGTGGGSEKLFF. Written as DNA, the CDR3 is TGTGCCAGCAGCGGAACAGGGGGCGGGAGTGAAAAACTGTTTTTT. The whole variable domain, filled in from reference TRBV5-6 and TRBJ1-4, reads DAGVTQSPTHLIKTRGQQVTLRCSPKSGHDTVSWYQQALGQGPQFIFQYYEEEERQRGNFPDRFSGHQFPNYSSELNVNALLLGDSALYLCASSGTGGGSEKLFFGSGTQLSVL.

This chain links TRBV21-1 with TRBJ2-7; the table's D call of TRBD1 was not tested on the DNA. TRBV21-1 corresponds to a pseudogene. The CDR3 runs to 14 residues. The CDR3 sequence is CASSKGADAYEQYF. CDR3 in DNA: TGTGCCAGCAGCAAAGGGGCCGACGCCTACGAGCAGTACTTC.

The rearrangement uses TRBV4-1 and TRBJ2-3, with D perhaps TRBD2 (5 bases). The CDR3 loop spans 16 amino acids. Trimming left V 1 base short and J 7 bases short, with 18 bases between. Germline V CDR1 and CDR2: MGHRA, YSYEKL. CDR3 loop: CASSQAGSRLGYTQYF. DNA for the CDR3: TGCGCCAGCAGCCAAGCGGGATCCCGGCTCGGGTATACGCAGTATTTT.

The chain combines TRBV5-1 with TRBJ1-2, with D perhaps TRBD1 (5 bases). Germline CDR1 and CDR2: SGHRS and YFSETQ. CDR3 size: 16 residues. V was shortened by 3 bases and J by 4 bases, with 19 bases between the two germline ends. The CDR3 DNA follows: TGCGCCAGCAGCTCCAGCGGCGGGGGACGGGGCTATGGCTACACCTTC. The encoded protein is CASSSSGGGRGYGYTF.

The J gene is TRBJ1-2, the V gene TRBV6-5; D possibly corresponds to TRBD1 (5 bases). Between the trimmed V and J ends, which lost 0 bases and 5 bases, there was a span of 13 bases. This CDR3 spans 15 amino acids. The V gene's germline CDR1 is MNHEY and CDR2 SVGAGI. The CDR3 region is CASSYSGRETYGYTF. CDR3 DNA sequence: TGTGCCAGCAGTTACTCCGGCAGGGAAACGTATGGCTACACCTTC.

CDR3 loop: CASSPGLAVLEQYF. The CDR3 DNA is TGTGCCAGCAGCCCGGGACTAGCAGTCCTCGAGCAGTACTTC. The chain combines TRBV5-4 with TRBJ2-7; 9 nucleotides match TRBD2. V trimming: 4 bases; J trimming: 6 bases; junction bases outside the gene matches: 8. The CDR3 runs 14 residues. The V gene's germline CDR1 is SGHNT and CDR2 YYREEE (reference sequence).

The chain recombines TRBV6-1 with TRBJ2-7; 8 bases match TRBD1. The CDR3 contains 19 residues. Germline CDR1 MNHNS, CDR2 SASEGT. Trimming at V came to 2 bases and at J to 6 bases, leaving 21 bases not matched to a gene. CDR3 sequence reads: CASSEFLAGTGSFGREQYF. CDR3 coding DNA: TGTGCCAGCAGTGAATTTCTGGCGGGGACAGGTTCTTTCGGACGCGAGCAGTACTTC.

The chain has TRBV5-1 and TRBJ1-6; possibly TRBD1 for D (5 bases). Germline CDR1 SGHRS, CDR2 YFSETQ. Trimming removed 1 base from V and 8 bases from J, with 13 bases in between. The CDR3 runs to 15 residues. DNA of the CDR3: TGCGCCAGCAGCTTGTTGGCGTCGGGGGATTCACCCCTCCACTTT. It is translated as CASSLLASGDSPLHF. The full variable domain, in which reference TRBV5-1 and TRBJ1-6 provide the parts outside the CDR3, is KAGVTQTPRYLIKTRGQQVTLSCSPISGHRSVSWYQQTPGQGLQFLFEYFSETQRNKGNFPGRFSGRQFSNSRSEMNVSTLELGDSALYLCASSLLASGDSPLHFGNGTRLTVT.

The rearrangement uses TRBV28 and TRBJ1-5; 11 bases fit TRBD1. J lost 4 bases, V lost 3 bases, and 17 bases had no gene match. CDR3 length: 20 residues. CDR1 MDHEN and CDR2 SYDVKM come from the germline V gene. CDR3 DNA sequence: TGTGCCAGCAGTTTTGATTCTAGGACAGGGGGCTCCTACCGGAATCAGCCCCAGCATTTT. This gives the protein CASSFDSRTGGSYRNQPQHF.

This clone was observed a single time. The gene calls are TRBV5-5 and TRBJ2-3; 9 bases map to TRBD1. V shed 3 bases, J shed 14 bases, and the junction held 16 bases outside the gene matches. The germline V gene encodes CDR1 SGHKS and CDR2 YYEKEE (reference sequence). The CDR3 loop spans 15 amino acids. As DNA, the CDR3 is TGTGCCAGCAGCTCATTAACCTTAACAGGGGGCCATACGTATTTT. Amino acid sequence: CASSSLTLTGGHTYF.

The chain joins TRBV27 to TRBJ1-4; TRBD1 agrees at 9 bases. V was clipped by 3 bases and J by 7 bases; unmatched bases: 12. Per the germline V gene, CDR1 is MNHEY and CDR2 is SMNVEV (reference sequence). The CDR3 consists of 17 residues. CDR3 protein: CASSFGWRGTGREKLFF. CDR3 sequence (DNA): TGTGCCAGCAGTTTCGGTTGGCGAGGGACAGGGCGTGAAAAACTGTTTTTT. The full variable domain, its missing parts supplied by reference TRBV27 and TRBJ1-4, is EAQVTQNPRYLITVTGKKLTVTCSQNMNHEYMSWYRQDPGLGLRQIYYSMNVEVTDKGDVPEGYKVSRKEKRNFPLILESPSPNQTSLYFCASSFGWRGTGREKLFFGSGTQLSVL.

This chain connects TRBV20-1 to TRBJ2-5; D gene uncertain. This CDR3 has 11 residues. V lost 4 bases, J lost 4 bases, and 7 bases lay in between. From germline, CDR1 is DFQATT and CDR2 SNEGSKA (reference sequence). The CDR3 sequence: CSAIGGETQYF. The CDR3 region has the DNA TGCAGTGCTATCGGCGGAGAGACCCAGTACTTC.

The genes are TRBV5-1 and TRBJ2-7, with 9 nucleotides matching TRBD1. V was clipped by 3 bases and J by 2 bases; unmatched bases: 9. Germline V CDR1 and CDR2: SGHRS, YFSETQ. This CDR3 has 16 amino acids. CDR3 residues: CASSSMTGGTTYEQYF. The CDR3 DNA reads as TGCGCCAGCAGCTCCATGACAGGGGGTACTACCTACGAGCAGTACTTC.

The chain uses TRBV5-6 and TRBJ1-6, with D perhaps TRBD1 (5 bases). Germline CDR1 and CDR2: SGHDT and YYEEEE. The V end lost 2 bases, the J end lost 6 bases, and 12 bases lay between the germline ends. The CDR3 is 15 residues long. CDR3 in DNA: TGTGCCAGCAGCTTTGGTCGGCAGGGTAATTCACCCCTCCACTTT. Its translation is CASSFGRQGNSPLHF. The whole variable domain, remainder taken from reference TRBV5-6 and TRBJ1-6, is DAGVTQSPTHLIKTRGQQVTLRCSPKSGHDTVSWYQQALGQGPQFIFQYYEEEERQRGNFPDRFSGHQFPNYSSELNVNALLLGDSALYLCASSFGRQGNSPLHFGNGTRLTVT.

This chain uses TRBV19 with TRBJ1-1, with 11 bases that match TRBD1. The ends lost 5 bases at V and 5 bases at J; junction bases unmatched: 16. The CDR3 is 18 amino acids. Germline CDR1 LNHDA, CDR2 SQIVND (reference sequence). The chain's CDR3 is CASSPRTGGVSPGTEAFF. The CDR3 nucleotides read TGTGCCAGTAGTCCACGGACAGGGGGCGTCTCTCCGGGTACTGAAGCTTTCTTT.

The genes are TRBV5-1 and TRBJ2-7; TRBD2 matches 10 bases. The J segment lost 2 bases and the V segment lost 0 bases, leaving 5 bases of the junction unmatched. The CDR3 is made up of 16 amino acids. The germline CDR1 and CDR2 sequences are SGHRS and YFSETQ. CDR3 region: CASSLDSGGLTYEQYF. For the CDR3, the DNA is TGCGCCAGCAGCTTGGATAGCGGGGGGCTCACCTACGAGCAGTACTTC.

The chain uses TRBV12-5 and TRBJ2-7, with 9 bases aligning to TRBD1. The trim removed 1 base at V and 7 bases at J, leaving 8 bases unmatched. Germline loops: CDR1 LGHNT, CDR2 FRNRAP. This CDR3 spans 15 amino acids. CDR3 amino acids: CASGLDRDRVREQYF. The CDR3 DNA follows: TGTGCTAGTGGTTTGGACAGGGACAGGGTGAGGGAGCAGTACTTC.